This T cell receptor (beta chain) was found in a study of human T cells and chemical hapten exposure. Whole-study results and caveats: Expanded TCRs showed more large CDR3 clusters than pre-sensitization or healthy control sets.

Sample time point: pre-sensitization, week 0. Treatment defined: therapeutic diphenylcyclopropenone sensitization with weekly scalp DPC. Total RNA came from unfractionated whole blood. Blood was collected ahead of every patch test applied. The table lists this clonotype with a few counts. Its antigen is not identified. Deletions cut 2 bases from V and 1 base from J, with 8 bases between. The CDR3 contains 15 residues. Germline V CDR1 and CDR2: MNHEY, SVGAGI. For the library, individual cDNA molecules each received unique molecular identifiers. TCRdb reanalysed the RACE reads using MiXCR and keeps one entry per CDR3 protein. The sample has under 60,000 distinct CDR3 sequences, roughly 9% seen once.

This sequence was found in a woman in her thirties with alopecia areata. Some clones in this sample may be carry-over from other donors' samples. The sample was whole blood, taken in connection with sensitization to the hapten diphenylcyclopropenone (DPC). The chain joins TRBV6-5 to TRBJ2-2; D is ambiguous. DNA of the CDR3: TGTGCCAGCAGTTACATTGTTGAGAACACCGGGGAGCTGTTTTTT. This gives the protein CASSYIVENTGELFF.